Listed below are T cell receptor beta chains from one sample, sequenced in a study of blood T cell repertoires in COVID-19. Some clones are missing from TCRdb's copy, which holds only in-frame ones; the method was immunoSEQ multiplex PCR. This sample carries 200,000 to 250,000 clones, 80% to 90% of them seen once, and the ten largest clones take about 2.2%. Sequencing was performed on peripheral blood. These receptor sequences come from a man aged 25-40 years who had recovered from COVID-19. CDR3s include the opening cysteine and the closing phenylalanine or tryptophan. D genes are given only for firm matches. Clone size is given for some rows only: seen once, a few or many times, or a class if the clone is expanded.

TRBV18	TRBJ1-6	.	TRBD1	TGTGCCAGCTCATCCCAGGGGGCTTATAATTCGCCCCTCCACTTT	CASSSQGAYNSPLHF
TRBV12-3/TRBV12-4	TRBJ2-2	.	.	TGTGCCTCGCGGAGGGGCGGGGAGCTGTTTTTT	CASRRGGELFF
TRBV2	TRBJ2-7	.	TRBD1	TGTGCCAGTTCCGGGACAGGGGGCTACGAGCAGTACTTC	CASSGTGGYEQYF
TRBV19	TRBJ1-2	.	.	TGTGCCAGTAGTATAGATAGGTCTTCGGGAGGCTACACCTTC	CASSIDRSSGGYTF
TRBV6-2/TRBV6-3	TRBJ2-7	.	.	TGTGCCAGCAGTTATTTGGCGGGTGCAGACGAGCAGTACTTC	CASSYLAGADEQYF
TRBV5-1	TRBJ1-2	.	.	TGCGCCAGCAGCTTCGGCAGGAGGGATGGCTACACCTTC	CASSFGRRDGYTF
TRBV5-4	TRBJ1-6	.	TRBD1	TGTGCCAGCAGCCGAGGACAGGGAACGGGGTCACCCCTCCACTTT	CASSRGQGTGSPLHF
TRBV5-1	TRBJ2-3	.	TRBD2	TGCGCCAGCAGTCTTAGCGGGGTGGGCACAGATACGCAGTATTTT	CASSLSGVGTDTQYF
TRBV7-9	TRBJ1-1	.	.	TGTGCCCTAGCTCTGGAGGTTCCCTACACTGAAGCTTTCTTT	CALALEVPYTEAFF
TRBV7-6	TRBJ1-5	.	.	TGTGCCAGCAGCTTAGATGGGCAGGCTAATCAGCCCCAGCATTTT	CASSLDGQANQPQHF
TRBV10-3	TRBJ2-7	.	TRBD1	TGTGCCATCAGTTTTGGGACAGAGTCCTACGAGCAGTACTTC	CAISFGTESYEQYF
TRBV18	TRBJ1-2	few	.	TGTGCCAGCTCACCCAGGGAGGAAGATGGCTACACCTTC	CASSPREEDGYTF
TRBV10-3	TRBJ1-2	once	.	TGTGCCATCAGTGAAGGGTTGAGGGGGTCCTATGGCTACACCTTC	CAISEGLRGSYGYTF
TRBV11-2	TRBJ2-5	.	TRBD1	TGTGCCAGCAGTTGGACCGGGACAGGAGACCTCCAAGAGACCCAGTACTTC	CASSWTGTGDLQETQYF
TRBV5-1	TRBJ2-3	.	TRBD2	TGCGCCAGCAGCTTGCCTTTACTAGCGGGGGGCACAGATACGCAGTATTTT	CASSLPLLAGGTDTQYF
TRBV27	TRBJ2-2	.	.	TGTGCCAGCGATTCAGGGGATGGCGGGGAGCTGTTTTTT	CASDSGDGGELFF
TRBV6-5	TRBJ2-1	.	TRBD1	TGTGCCAGCAGTTTACTGGGGACAGGGTCAGGTAGTGAGCAGTTCTTC	CASSLLGTGSGSEQFF
TRBV6-5	TRBJ2-7	few	TRBD1	TGTGCCAGCAGACCGGGACAGGGACATTACGAGCAGTACTTC	CASRPGQGHYEQYF
TRBV7-2	TRBJ2-7	.	.	TGTGCCAGCAGCTCCTGGGCGTCCTACGAGCAGTACTTC	CASSSWASYEQYF
TRBV2	TRBJ1-5	.	.	TGTGCCAGCAGTGAAACAGTTTATAGCAATCAGCCCCAGCATTTT	CASSETVYSNQPQHF
TRBV7-7	TRBJ2-1	.	.	TGTGCCAGCAGCTTAGACAGGGACCCCAGCAATGAGCAGTTCTTC	CASSLDRDPSNEQFF
TRBV6-5	TRBJ2-3	.	TRBD1	TGTGCCAGCACCTCACAGGGGAAGAGCACAGATACGCAGTATTTT	CASTSQGKSTDTQYF
TRBV5-4	TRBJ2-1	.	TRBD2	TGTGCCAGCAGCTTGGTCGGGTTGGGACTAGCTGGCAATGAGCAGTTCTTC	CASSLVGLGLAGNEQFF
TRBV6-5	TRBJ2-7	.	.	TGTGCCAGCACCCCACCCGGTACCTACGAGCAGTACTTC	CASTPPGTYEQYF
TRBV5-1	TRBJ2-3	.	TRBD2	TGCGCCAGCAGCTTAAGCGGGGGGTCAACAGATACGCAGTATTTT	CASSLSGGSTDTQYF
TRBV27	TRBJ2-1	.	TRBD2	TGTGCCAGCACCCTGGGACTATTCGCGGGGGGGGCTAGCTCCTACAATGAGCAGTTCTTC	CASTLGLFAGGASSYNEQFF
TRBV7-9	TRBJ2-1	.	TRBD1	TGTGCCAGCAGCACAACAGGGGGCCATGAGCAGTTCTTC	CASSTTGGHEQFF
TRBV24-1	TRBJ2-3	.	.	TGTGCCACCAGTGATTTCAAGACAGTAAGCACAGATACGCAGTATTTT	CATSDFKTVSTDTQYF
TRBV7-2	TRBJ2-7	.	.	TGTGCCAGCAGCTTAATAACAGCCTACGAGCAGTACTTC	CASSLITAYEQYF
TRBV19	TRBJ1-5	.	TRBD1	TGTGCCAGTAGTACCACCGACAGGGGGAATCAGCCCCAGCATTTT	CASSTTDRGNQPQHF
TRBV11-2	TRBJ2-3	.	TRBD2	TGTGCCAGCAGCTTCCTAGCGGGGGGTGGAGATACGCAGTATTTT	CASSFLAGGGDTQYF
TRBV6-5	TRBJ1-1	.	.	TGTGCCAGCAGTTACTCGACGCTGGGGGGAGGCACTGAAGCTTTCTTT	CASSYSTLGGGTEAFF
TRBV11-3	TRBJ1-2	.	TRBD1	TGTGCCAGCAGCTCAATGACAGGGGGCGATGGCTACACCTTC	CASSSMTGGDGYTF